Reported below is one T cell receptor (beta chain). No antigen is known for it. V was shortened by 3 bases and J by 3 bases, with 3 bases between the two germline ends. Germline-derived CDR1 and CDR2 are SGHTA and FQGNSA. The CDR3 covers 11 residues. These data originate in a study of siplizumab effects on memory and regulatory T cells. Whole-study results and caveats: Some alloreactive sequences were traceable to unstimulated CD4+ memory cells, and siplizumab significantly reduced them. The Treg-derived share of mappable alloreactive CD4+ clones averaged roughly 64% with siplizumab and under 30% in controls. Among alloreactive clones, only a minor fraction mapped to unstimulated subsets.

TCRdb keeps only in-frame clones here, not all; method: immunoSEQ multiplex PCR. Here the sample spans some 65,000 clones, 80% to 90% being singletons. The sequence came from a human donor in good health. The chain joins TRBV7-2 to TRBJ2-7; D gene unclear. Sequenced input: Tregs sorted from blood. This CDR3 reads CASSFDYEQYF. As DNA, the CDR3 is TGTGCCAGCAGCTTCGACTACGAGCAGTACTTC.